This TCR beta chain originates from a study of T cell repertoires in cytomegalovirus infection. Across the whole study: Matching HLA type, along with CMV infection, was indicated by public TCR beta signatures.

This CDR3 region has 14 residues. Germline V lookup: CDR1 ENHRY, CDR2 SYGVKD. The V gene lost 6 bases and the J gene lost 3 bases, with 15 bases spanning the gap. A single record per CDR3 protein comes from TCRdb applying MiXCR to the reads. The sample has 200,000 or so distinct CDR3 sequences, 28% seen once. This clonotype was counted at least ten times. Its antigen is unidentified. Study results and caveats: Ex vivo, HLA-C-restricted CMV-specific TCR beta clonotypes prevailed over the rest of the response. Using cumulative public TCR beta family frequency, the authors identified those who carried CMV together with the relevant HLA.

The clonotype originates from a human donor in good health (CMV status not recorded). Some clones in this sample may be carry-over from other donors' samples. The V call is TRBV10-3, the J call TRBJ2-7; possibly TRBD1 for D (7 bases). The specimen was PBMCs. CDR3 in DNA: TGTGCCATCAGACCCGGAGGGACAGTCTACGAGCAGTACTTC. This translates into CAIRPGGTVYEQYF.